This TCR beta chain appears in the sequencing data of a study of vaccination and CD4 T cells after COVID-19. Whole-study context: Of the convalescent patients, who were SARS-CoV-2 positive by nasal swab PCR, about ten had mild and one severe disease. The convalescents, six males and four females, included two who were Hispanic. Overlapping spike peptides of SARS-CoV-2, HCoV-NL63, HCoV-OC43 and HCoV-229E stimulated the cells.

The CDR3 runs 15 residues. The V end lost 5 bases, the J end lost 0 bases, and 14 bases lay between the germline ends. Germline assignment: CDR1 SGHAT and CDR2 FQNNGV. With the Oncomine TCR Beta short-read assay, DNA from cultured CD4+ T cells was sequenced. TCRdb analysed the PCR reads with MiXCR anew, one entry per CDR3 protein. Among about 14,000 distinct CDR3 sequences, more than 40% were seen once, and the ten largest hold about 12%. As to treatment: approximately 9-day PBMC culture with coronavirus spike peptide pools or control peptides (ViraFEST assay). In the case of this clonotype: As yet, its antigen is unknown.

This sequence originates from a human donor who had recovered from COVID-19. Sequenced sample: CD4+ T cells from blood, cultured in vitro. The chain combines TRBV11-2 with TRBJ2-7; D might be TRBD2 (6 bases). The CDR3 protein is CASSRTRLVSYEQYF. The CDR3 DNA reads TGTGCCAGCAGCCGTACACGACTAGTCTCCTACGAGCAGTACTTC.